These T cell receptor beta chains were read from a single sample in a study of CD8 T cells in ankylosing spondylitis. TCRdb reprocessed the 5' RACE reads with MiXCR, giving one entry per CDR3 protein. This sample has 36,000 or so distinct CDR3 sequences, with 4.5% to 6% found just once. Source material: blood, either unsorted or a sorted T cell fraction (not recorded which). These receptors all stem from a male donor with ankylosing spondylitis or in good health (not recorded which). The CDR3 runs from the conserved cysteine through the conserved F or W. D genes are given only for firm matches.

CASSFGWGGDYNEQFF	TRBV13	TRBJ2-1	TRBD2	16
CASSPYPSYEQYF	TRBV27	TRBJ2-7	-	13
CATSDPSRPGAQYF	TRBV24-1	TRBJ2-5	-	14
CASSQVDYLGGEQFF	TRBV3-1	TRBJ2-1	-	15
CASSLLAGGPNEQFF	TRBV5-1	TRBJ2-1	TRBD2	15
CASSFSGELFF	TRBV5-1	TRBJ2-2	-	11
CASSLSDANTEAFF	TRBV5-8	TRBJ1-1	-	14
CASSEVWGRETQYF	TRBV6-1	TRBJ2-5	-	14
CASSSQGAQPQHF	TRBV6-6	TRBJ1-5	-	13
CSALSGGPYEQYF	TRBV20-1	TRBJ2-7	-	13
CASSSRGLAGAPREQYF	TRBV5-5	TRBJ2-7	TRBD2	17
CSAKGGLGTDTQYF	TRBV20-1	TRBJ2-3	-	14
CASSSGTANEKLFF	TRBV12-3/TRBV12-4	TRBJ1-4	TRBD1	14
CSASPQVVTEAFF	TRBV20-1	TRBJ1-1	-	13
CAIAPAQETQYF	TRBV10-3	TRBJ2-5	-	12
CASSQGLRSSYEQYF	TRBV14	TRBJ2-7	-	15
CASSLYLRTKKNTEAFF	TRBV7-9	TRBJ1-1	-	17
CASSQEGSGGPSTDTQYF	TRBV4-3	TRBJ2-3	TRBD2	18
CASSPSTSGSHLSYEQYF	TRBV28	TRBJ2-7	TRBD2	18
CASSLDGNYGYTF	TRBV7-3	TRBJ1-2	-	13
CASSIGLAGEQFF	TRBV7-7	TRBJ2-1	TRBD2	13
CSARDQSAGEKLFF	TRBV20-1	TRBJ1-4	-	14
CASSPGTRAEQFF	TRBV7-9	TRBJ2-1	TRBD2	13
CASSLAALLWYEQYF	TRBV7-9	TRBJ2-7	-	15
CASSLEAGPYEQYF	TRBV5-1	TRBJ2-7	-	14
CASSPNRGALAYEQYF	TRBV18	TRBJ2-7	TRBD1	16
CSAASGGDTQYF	TRBV20-1	TRBJ2-3	TRBD2	12
CASSLRASGDYEQYF	TRBV7-2	TRBJ2-7	TRBD2	15
CSSSGGMNQPQHF	TRBV7-6	TRBJ1-5	-	13
CASSIRTYPETQYF	TRBV19	TRBJ2-5	-	14
CASSLNAELFF	TRBV7-8	TRBJ2-2	-	11
CSARPGGTYEQYF	TRBV20-1	TRBJ2-7	TRBD1	13
CASSLFGQGSSYNSPLHF	TRBV27	TRBJ1-6	-	18
CASSPGTGRTGELFF	TRBV5-5	TRBJ2-2	TRBD1	15
CASRGTAFYEQYF	TRBV6-2/TRBV6-3	TRBJ2-7	TRBD1	13
CASSSAGASSYTF	TRBV27	TRBJ1-2	-	13
CASSPKRGDRGGGTQYF	TRBV7-9	TRBJ2-3	TRBD1	17
CVSSYGTSGTGEPFF	TRBV5-1	TRBJ2-2	TRBD2	15
CASSQTGLEETQYF	TRBV18	TRBJ2-5	-	14
CASSLGVRDSPLHF	TRBV5-1	TRBJ1-6	-	14
CASSPDLSPLLGYTF	TRBV7-2	TRBJ1-2	-	15
CASSQVINAVGLGTYEQYF	TRBV4-3	TRBJ2-7	TRBD2	19
CTSSDPGAGANVLTF	TRBV10-2	TRBJ2-6	-	15
CSARAPGGGPGVFQDTQYF	TRBV20-1	TRBJ2-3	TRBD2	19
CASSLLPITDTHGYTF	TRBV28	TRBJ1-2	-	16
CASSPTGEILDRGSYNEQFF	TRBV23-1	TRBJ2-1	TRBD1	20
CAWSASGDTQYF	TRBV30	TRBJ2-3	TRBD2	12
CATSAATEQFF	TRBV24-1	TRBJ2-1	-	11
CASSLVGTSGGIGHEQYF	TRBV11-2	TRBJ2-7	TRBD2	18
CASSLFPASGYNEQFF	TRBV28	TRBJ2-1	TRBD2	16
CASSLEPLNTGELFF	TRBV5-5	TRBJ2-2	-	15
CASSDTSGGADTQYF	TRBV6-4	TRBJ2-3	TRBD2	15
CASSLGDRAYGYTF	TRBV9	TRBJ1-2	TRBD1	14
CSARLGILPSGQYF	TRBV20-1	TRBJ2-3	-	14
CSVEDLHRGLFF	TRBV29-1	TRBJ2-2	TRBD1	12
CSARARTGRYGYTF	TRBV20-1	TRBJ1-2	TRBD1	14
CASSTLTGTGELFF	TRBV12-3/TRBV12-4	TRBJ2-2	-	14